This entry lists 22 T cell receptor beta chains sequenced from one sample in a study of blood T cell repertoires in COVID-19. This table comes from immunoSEQ multiplex PCR, and its TCRdb copy is limited to in-frame clones, with some not included. The sample includes 150,000 to 200,000 clones, around 81% of them seen just once. The sample comprised peripheral blood. Source of these receptors: a man in his sixties with active or convalescent COVID-19.

The chain is built from TRBV10-3 and TRBJ2-7; D is unresolved. The CDR3 extends over 15 amino acids. Germline V gene sequence: CDR1 ENHRY, CDR2 SYGVKD. V lost 0 bases, J lost 4 bases, and 13 bases lay in between. This CDR3 is CAISESGIALYEQYF. CDR3 nucleotides: TGTGCCATCAGTGAGTCGGGTATAGCTCTTTACGAGCAGTACTTC.

The chain joins TRBV5-6 to TRBJ1-5; 7 nucleotides match TRBD1. V was pared by 2 bases and J by 0 bases, with 8 bases of the junction left unmatched. CDR1 and CDR2 (germline): SGHDT, YYEEEE. This CDR3 region has 17 residues. CDR3 sequence: CASSFSTGQVSNQPQHF. The CDR3 DNA sequence: TGTGCCAGCAGCTTTTCTACCGGACAGGTTAGCAATCAGCCCCAGCATTTT.

This clone was observed once. The chain joins TRBV19 to TRBJ2-2; 8 bases map to TRBD2. Germline lookup yields CDR1 LNHDA and CDR2 SQIVND (reference sequence). The CDR3 extends over 17 amino acids. V was pared by 6 bases and J by 6 bases, with 15 bases of the junction left unmatched. CDR3 sequence: CASSRPPGLDGPGELFF. The CDR3 DNA reads as TGTGCCAGTAGCCGACCCCCGGGACTAGATGGGCCCGGGGAGCTGTTTTTT.

The genes are TRBV6-1 and TRBJ1-2; D is uncertain. Germline CDR1 is MNHNS and CDR2 is SASEGT. The CDR3 runs to 14 residues. The V end lost 0 bases, the J end lost 4 bases, and 9 bases lay between the germline ends. The CDR3: CASSEAVTGYGYTF. The CDR3 bases are TGTGCCAGCAGTGAAGCGGTAACCGGCTATGGCTACACCTTC.

The rearrangement joins TRBV18 to TRBJ1-5; tentative D call: TRBD1 (6 bases). The V and J ends lost 3 bases and 3 bases respectively, with 9 bases between them. In germline, CDR1 is KGHSH, CDR2 LQKENI. CDR3 size: 14 residues. The CDR3: CASSPAGDNQPQHF. CDR3 DNA sequence: TGTGCCAGCTCACCGGCAGGGGACAATCAGCCCCAGCATTTT.

V usage is TRBV12-3 or TRBV12-4 and J usage is TRBJ1-1; 7 bases agree with TRBD1. This CDR3 contains 13 residues. V lost 3 bases and J lost 3; bases outside the gene matches: 1. The CDR3 loop reads CASSFDRDTEAFF. For the CDR3, the DNA is TGTGCCAGCAGTTTTGACAGGGACACTGAAGCTTTCTTT.

The rearrangement uses TRBV18 and TRBJ1-2, with D possibly TRBD1 on 5 matching bases. CDR1 and CDR2 from the germline V gene are KGHSH and LQKENI. CDR3 size: 17 residues. V shed 2 bases and J shed 4 bases, with 20 bases lying between them. CDR3 amino acids: CASSPDPGGLPPYGYTF. CDR3 in DNA: TGTGCCAGCTCACCAGACCCCGGGGGACTGCCCCCCTATGGCTACACCTTC.

This clone was seen a few times. This chain links TRBV5-5 with TRBJ2-3; the D gene is possibly TRBD2 (5 bases). V was pared by 2 bases and J by 10 bases, with 14 bases between. Germline lookup yields CDR1 SGHKS and CDR2 YYEKEE (reference sequence). The CDR3 is 13 residues long. The DNA of the CDR3 is TGTGCCAGCAGCTTAGGGTGGGGAGCGGCGCAGTATTTT. It codes for CASSLGWGAAQYF.

This chain connects TRBV5-1 to TRBJ2-3, with 15 bases fitting TRBD2. The CDR3 sequence is 18 residues long. V lost 4 bases and J lost 2; bases outside the gene matches: 8. Germline V gene sequence: CDR1 SGHRS, CDR2 YFSETQ. CDR3 sequence reads: CASSKSGTSGRNTDTQYF. CDR3 in DNA: TGCGCCAGCAGCAAATCCGGGACTAGCGGGAGGAACACAGATACGCAGTATTTT.

The chain is built from TRBV18 and TRBJ1-3; possibly TRBD1 for D (5 bases). V lost 5 bases and J 2 bases, leaving 16 bases between the germline ends. This CDR3 has 16 amino acids. CDR1 KGHSH and CDR2 LQKENI come from the germline V gene. The CDR3 region is CASSSLQGTAGNTIYF. The CDR3 bases are TGTGCCAGCTCATCGCTCCAGGGTACAGCTGGAAACACCATATATTTT.

The J gene is TRBJ1-4, the V gene TRBV3-1 (or the pseudogene TRBV3-2); 7 bases map to TRBD1. V lost 5 bases, J lost 8 bases, and 14 bases stayed unmatched. Germline CDR1 and CDR2: LGHDT and YNNKEL (reference sequence). CDR3 size: 16 residues. The CDR3 nucleotides are TGTGCCAGCAGCGAACGGGATCTAGGGGGCCGCGAAAAACTGTTTTTT. Translated: CASSERDLGGREKLFF.

This clone came up once. The rearrangement uses TRBV9 and TRBJ2-2, with no clear D. This CDR3 has 15 amino acids. CDR1 and CDR2 (germline): SGDLS, YYNGEE. The germline V and J ends were trimmed by 7 bases and 0 bases, with 13 bases remaining between them. CDR3 sequence: CASARGHANTGELFF. CDR3 DNA: TGTGCCAGCGCCAGAGGCCACGCGAACACCGGGGAGCTGTTTTTT.

The chain links TRBV7-9 to TRBJ1-1; D remains ambiguous. The CDR3 runs 12 residues. Germline V gene sequence: CDR1 SEHNR, CDR2 FQNEAQ (reference sequence). Trimming removed 4 bases at V and 7 bases at J, with 10 bases between. CDR3 nucleotide sequence: TGTGCCAGCAGCTCCCTGTACAGTGAAGCTTTCTTT. As protein: CASSSLYSEAFF.

The rearrangement links TRBV7-8 to TRBJ2-7; 10 nucleotides line up with TRBD1. This CDR3 is 15 amino acids long. Germline-derived CDR1 and CDR2 are SGHVS and FQNEAQ. V trimming: 5 bases; J trimming: 2 bases; junction bases outside the gene matches: 6. CDR3 sequence (DNA): TGTGCCAGCAGCCGAGGGACAGGGGAGCCCTACGAGCAGTACTTC. Translation gives CASSRGTGEPYEQYF.

This clone was counted only a few times. The CDR3: CASSFGGYSNQPQHF. CDR3 coding DNA: TGCGCCAGCAGCTTTGGAGGTTATAGCAATCAGCCCCAGCATTTT. The chain links TRBV5-1 to TRBJ1-5, with D hard to call. The germline V gene has CDR1 SGHRS and CDR2 YFSETQ. The CDR3 runs 15 residues. V was trimmed by 2 bases and J by 0 bases, leaving 9 bases between them.

This rearrangement joins TRBV6-1 to TRBJ1-5; no definite D call. V was pared by 7 bases and J by 6 bases, with 10 bases between. Germline values: CDR1 MNHNS, CDR2 SASEGT. The CDR3 covers 12 residues. In DNA, the CDR3 is TGTGCCAGCAATAGAGGCGGTCAGCCCCAGCATTTT. This translates into CASNRGGQPQHF.

The rearrangement uses TRBV5-1 and TRBJ2-1, with TRBD1 matching over 9 bases. CDR1 and CDR2 from the germline V gene are SGHRS and YFSETQ. With 4 bases clipped from V and 8 bases from J, the junction kept 4 bases outside the gene matches. The CDR3 has 13 amino acids. The CDR3 reads CASSRDRVDEQFF. The CDR3, as DNA: TGCGCCAGCAGCCGGGACAGGGTGGATGAGCAGTTCTTC.

The chain uses TRBV27 and TRBJ2-3, with 9 bases aligning to TRBD2. J was trimmed by 5 bases and V by 5 bases; bases with no gene match: 5. The CDR3 spans 14 residues. Germline V CDR1 and CDR2: MNHEY, SMNVEV (reference sequence). The CDR3 here is CASSPQTSGDTQYF. The CDR3 nucleotides read TGTGCCAGCAGTCCCCAGACTAGCGGAGATACGCAGTATTTT.

The chain links TRBV19 to TRBJ1-1; possible D gene TRBD1, 6 bases. CDR1 and CDR2 from the germline V gene are LNHDA and SQIVND (reference sequence). V dropped 3 bases and J dropped 11 bases, with 19 bases sitting between them. The CDR3 runs 14 residues. CDR3 DNA: TGTGCCAGTAGTATCCCGAGACAGGCCCCAGGGGCTTTCTTT. Translating it yields CASSIPRQAPGAFF.

The chain couples TRBV6-5 to TRBJ2-5; 8 bases line up with TRBD1. CDR3 length: 15 residues. Per germline, CDR1 MNHEY and CDR2 SVGAGI. The V and J ends lost 6 bases and 5 bases, in that order; junction bases with no gene match: 11. Written as DNA, the CDR3 is TGTGCCAGCAGCCCAGGGGGCCCACCAAGGGAGACCCAGTACTTC. This sequence encodes CASSPGGPPRETQYF.

The rearrangement links TRBV25-1 to TRBJ2-7, with a weak D call TRBD2 (5 bases). The CDR3 is 14 residues long. The germline V gene encodes CDR1 MGHDK and CDR2 SYGVNS. V shed 5 bases and J shed 2 bases, with 13 bases lying between them. The CDR3 DNA reads as TGTGCCAGCAGTCGGGAATCCGGAGCCTACGAGCAGTACTTC. Encoded protein: CASSRESGAYEQYF.

The chain carries TRBV6-5 and TRBJ2-1; D not resolved. The CDR3 contains 11 residues. Trimming shortened V by 7 bases and J by 9 bases, and 10 bases separated the two germline ends. Germline assignment: CDR1 MNHEY and CDR2 SVGAGI. Here the CDR3 DNA reads TGTGCCAGCAAAGATCGGAGTGAGCAGTTCTTC. As protein: CASKDRSEQFF.